This T cell receptor (beta chain) was sequenced for a study of shared clonotypes between healthy human individuals. Libraries were prepared by immunoSEQ multiplex PCR; TCRdb keeps only in-frame clonotypes and omits some of them. Among 1 million to 1.2 million clones listed, 70% to 80% were seen once. CD4+ cells were split into CD45RA+ naive and CD45RA-negative memory subsets. Only a few counts were recorded for this clone. The identical CDR3 is also encoded by other nucleotide sequences in the sample. Germline CDR1 is SGHAT and CDR2 is FQNNGV. V lost 1 base, J lost 0 bases, and 6 bases lay in between. The CDR3 is 14 amino acids.

The TCR was taken from a young man in good health. Some clones in this sample may be carry-over from other donors' samples. Sequencing was performed on memory CD4+ T cells from PBMCs. Subset reported: CD45RA-negative fraction. The rearrangement links TRBV11-2 to TRBJ1-1; no clear D gene. For the CDR3, the DNA is TGTGCCAGCAGCTTAGGGACGTTGAACACTGAAGCTTTCTTT. Its protein product is CASSLGTLNTEAFF. The full variable domain, its missing parts supplied by reference TRBV11-2 and TRBJ1-1, is EAGVAQSPRYKIIEKRQSVAFWCNPISGHATLYWYQQILGQGPKLLIQFQNNGVVDDSQLPKDRFSAERLKGVDSTLKIQPAKLEDSAVYLCASSLGTLNTEAFFGQGTRLTVV.